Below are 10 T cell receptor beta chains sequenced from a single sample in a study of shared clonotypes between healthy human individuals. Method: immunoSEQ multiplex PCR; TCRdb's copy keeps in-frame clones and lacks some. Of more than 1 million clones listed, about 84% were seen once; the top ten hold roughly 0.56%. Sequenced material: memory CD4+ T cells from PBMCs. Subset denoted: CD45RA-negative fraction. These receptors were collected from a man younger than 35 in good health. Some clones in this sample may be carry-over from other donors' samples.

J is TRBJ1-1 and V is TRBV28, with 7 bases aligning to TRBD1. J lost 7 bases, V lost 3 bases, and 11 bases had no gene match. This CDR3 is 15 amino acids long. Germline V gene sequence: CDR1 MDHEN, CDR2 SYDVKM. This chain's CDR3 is CASSLARAGGGEAFF. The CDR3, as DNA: TGTGCCAGCAGTTTGGCTCGGGCAGGGGGTGGTGAAGCTTTCTTT.

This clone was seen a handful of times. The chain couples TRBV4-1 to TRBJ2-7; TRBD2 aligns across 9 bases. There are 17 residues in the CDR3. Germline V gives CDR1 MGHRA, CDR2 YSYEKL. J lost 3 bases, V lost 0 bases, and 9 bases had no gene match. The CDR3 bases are TGCGCCAGCAGCCAAGATAGTGATAGCGGGAGTTTCTACGAGCAGTACTTC. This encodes CASSQDSDSGSFYEQYF.

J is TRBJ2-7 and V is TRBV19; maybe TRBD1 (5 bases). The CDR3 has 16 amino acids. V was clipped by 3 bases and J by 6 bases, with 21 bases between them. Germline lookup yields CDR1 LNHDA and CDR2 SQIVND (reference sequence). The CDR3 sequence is CASSMFFGSGMSEQYF. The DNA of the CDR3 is TGTGCCAGTAGTATGTTTTTCGGGTCAGGGATGAGCGAGCAGTACTTC. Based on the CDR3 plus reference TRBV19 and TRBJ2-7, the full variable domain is DGGITQSPKYLFRKEGQNVTLSCEQNLNHDAMYWYRQDPGQGLRLIYYSQIVNDFQKGDIAEGYSVSREKKESFPLTVTSAQKNPTAFYLCASSMFFGSGMSEQYFGPGTRLTVT.

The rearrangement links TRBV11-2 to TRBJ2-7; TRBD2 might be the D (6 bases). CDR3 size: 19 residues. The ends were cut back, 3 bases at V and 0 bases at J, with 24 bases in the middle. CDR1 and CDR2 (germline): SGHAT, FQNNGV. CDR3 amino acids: CASSFSHQSVSGPSYEQYF. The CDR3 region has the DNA TGTGCCAGCAGCTTCTCTCATCAGTCAGTTAGCGGACCCTCCTACGAGCAGTACTTC.

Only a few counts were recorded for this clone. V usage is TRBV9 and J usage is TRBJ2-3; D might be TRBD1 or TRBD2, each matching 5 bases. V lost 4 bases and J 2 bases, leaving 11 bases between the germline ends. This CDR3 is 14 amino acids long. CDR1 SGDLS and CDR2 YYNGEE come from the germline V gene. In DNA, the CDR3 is TGTGCCAGCAGCCCGGGACCCTACACAGATACGCAGTATTTT. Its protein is CASSPGPYTDTQYF.

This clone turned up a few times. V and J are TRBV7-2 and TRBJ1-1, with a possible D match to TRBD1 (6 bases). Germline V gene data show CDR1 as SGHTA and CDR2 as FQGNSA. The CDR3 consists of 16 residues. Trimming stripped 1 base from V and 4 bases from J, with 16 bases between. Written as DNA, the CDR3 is TGTGCCAGCAGCTTAGGGGAGGGGCAGGGGCCCACTGAAGCTTTCTTT. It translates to CASSLGEGQGPTEAFF.

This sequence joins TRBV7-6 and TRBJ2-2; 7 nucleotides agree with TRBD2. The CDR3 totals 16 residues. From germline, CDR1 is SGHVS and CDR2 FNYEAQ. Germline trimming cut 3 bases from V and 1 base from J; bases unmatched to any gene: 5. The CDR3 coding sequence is TGTGCCAGCAGCTTTATGGCTAGCGGGAACACCGGGGAGCTGTTTTTT. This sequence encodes CASSFMASGNTGELFF.

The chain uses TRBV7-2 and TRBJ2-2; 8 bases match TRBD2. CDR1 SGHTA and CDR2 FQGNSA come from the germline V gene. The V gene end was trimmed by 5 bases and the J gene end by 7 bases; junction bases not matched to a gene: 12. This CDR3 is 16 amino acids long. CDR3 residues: CASSPAVWREDGELFF. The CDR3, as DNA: TGTGCCAGCAGCCCCGCGGTATGGCGGGAGGACGGGGAGCTGTTTTTT.

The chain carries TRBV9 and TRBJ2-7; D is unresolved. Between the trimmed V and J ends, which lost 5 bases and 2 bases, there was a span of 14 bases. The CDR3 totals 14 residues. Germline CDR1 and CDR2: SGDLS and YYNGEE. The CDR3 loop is CASSPQSGPYEQYF. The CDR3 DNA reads TGTGCCAGCAGTCCCCAGTCAGGCCCCTACGAGCAGTACTTC.

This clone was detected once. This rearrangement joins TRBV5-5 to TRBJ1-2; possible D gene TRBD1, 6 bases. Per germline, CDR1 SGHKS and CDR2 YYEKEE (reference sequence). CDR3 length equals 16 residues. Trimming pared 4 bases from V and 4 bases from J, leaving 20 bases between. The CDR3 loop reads CASSPQRGASSYGYTF. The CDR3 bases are TGTGCCAGCAGCCCTCAGCGGGGGGCATCGTCCTATGGCTACACCTTC.